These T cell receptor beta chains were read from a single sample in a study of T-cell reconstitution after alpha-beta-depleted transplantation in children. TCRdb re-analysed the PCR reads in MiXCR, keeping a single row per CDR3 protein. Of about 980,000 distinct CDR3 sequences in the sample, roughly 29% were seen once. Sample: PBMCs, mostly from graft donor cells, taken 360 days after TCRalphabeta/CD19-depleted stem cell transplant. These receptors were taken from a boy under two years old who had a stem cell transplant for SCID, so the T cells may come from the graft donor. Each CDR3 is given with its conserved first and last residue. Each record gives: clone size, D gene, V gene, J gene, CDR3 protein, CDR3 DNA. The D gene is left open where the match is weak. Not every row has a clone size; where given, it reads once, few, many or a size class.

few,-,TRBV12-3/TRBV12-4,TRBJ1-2,CASSIDRPYGYTF,TGTGCCAGCAGCATAGACAGGCCCTATGGCTACACCTTC
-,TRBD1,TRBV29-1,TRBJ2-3,CSVPGGSLQDTQYF,TGCAGCGTTCCAGGGGGAAGCCTACAGGATACGCAGTATTTT
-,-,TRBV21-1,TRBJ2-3,CASSGRGEGTDTQYF,TGTGCCAGCAGCGGGAGGGGCGAGGGCACAGATACGCAGTATTTT
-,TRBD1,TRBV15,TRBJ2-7,CATSRDPGGSYEQYF,TGTGCCACCAGCAGAGATCCAGGGGGCTCCTACGAGCAGTACTTC
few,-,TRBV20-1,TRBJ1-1,CSARGDPAADTEAFF,TGCAGTGCTAGAGGGGACCCAGCGGCGGACACTGAAGCTTTCTTT
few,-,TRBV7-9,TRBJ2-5,CASSLGLEEYF,TGTGCCAGCAGCTTAGGACTAGAGGAGTACTTC
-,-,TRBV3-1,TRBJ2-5,CASSPPGLRRTQYF,TGTGCCAGCAGCCCGCCTGGACTAAGGAGGACCCAGTACTTC
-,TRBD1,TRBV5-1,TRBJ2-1,CASSPRPGGSYNEQFF,TGCGCCAGCAGCCCCCGACCAGGGGGTTCCTACAATGAGCAGTTCTTC
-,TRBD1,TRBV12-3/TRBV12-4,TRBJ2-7,CASSQAGTGVWEQYF,TGTGCCAGCAGTCAGGCCGGGACAGGGGTTTGGGAGCAGTACTTC
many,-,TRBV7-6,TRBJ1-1,CASSLEGRGREAFF,TGTGCCAGCAGCTTAGAAGGCAGGGGCCGTGAAGCTTTCTTT
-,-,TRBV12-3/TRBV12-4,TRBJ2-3,CASTLLDTQYF,TGTGCCAGCACACTTTTAGATACGCAGTATTTT
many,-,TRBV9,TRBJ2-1,CASSAGGPSYNEQFF,TGTGCCAGCAGTGCGGGCGGACCTTCCTACAATGAGCAGTTCTTC
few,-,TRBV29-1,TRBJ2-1,CSVEWRVGNEQFF,TGCAGCGTTGAGTGGAGGGTGGGAAATGAGCAGTTCTTC
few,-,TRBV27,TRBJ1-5,CASSWSLGQPQHF,TGTGCCAGCAGTTGGAGCCTGGGCCAGCCCCAGCATTTT
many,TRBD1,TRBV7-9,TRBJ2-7,CASSFSDRGEQYF,TGTGCCAGCAGCTTCTCTGACAGGGGCGAGCAGTACTTC
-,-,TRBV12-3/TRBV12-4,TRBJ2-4,CASTGHSGSKNIQYF,TGTGCCAGCACGGGTCACAGCGGCTCCAAAAACATTCAGTACTTC
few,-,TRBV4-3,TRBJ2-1,CASASYNEQFF,TGCGCCAGCGCCTCCTACAATGAGCAGTTCTTC
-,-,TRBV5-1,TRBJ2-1,CASSLVSAGSYNEQFF,TGCGCCAGCAGCTTGGTTTCCGCGGGCTCCTACAATGAGCAGTTCTTC
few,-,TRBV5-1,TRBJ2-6,CASSLDVRAGANVLTF,TGCGCCAGCAGCTTGGATGTCCGGGCTGGGGCCAACGTCCTGACTTTC
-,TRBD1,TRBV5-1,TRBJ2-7,CASSNGQGAYEQYF,TGCGCCAGCAGCAACGGACAGGGCGCCTACGAGCAGTACTTC
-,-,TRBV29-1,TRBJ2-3,CSVRGRARDTQYF,TGCAGCGTTCGGGGCAGGGCTAGGGATACGCAGTATTTT
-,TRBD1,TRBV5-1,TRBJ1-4,CASSRRTGGSPNEKLFF,TGCGCCAGCAGCCGCCGGACAGGGGGTTCGCCTAATGAAAAACTGTTTTTT
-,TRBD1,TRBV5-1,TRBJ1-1,CASSPRDSMNTEAFF,TGCGCCAGCAGCCCCCGGGACAGCATGAACACTGAAGCTTTCTTT
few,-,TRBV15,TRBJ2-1,CATSGGTSYNEQFF,TGTGCCACCAGCGGGGGAACCTCCTACAATGAGCAGTTCTTC
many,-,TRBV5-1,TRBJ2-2,CASSPWDVNTGELFF,TGCGCCAGCAGCCCCTGGGACGTAAACACCGGGGAGCTGTTTTTT
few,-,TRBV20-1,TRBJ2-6,CSAQDGSGANVLTF,TGCAGTGCTCAAGATGGGTCTGGGGCCAACGTCCTGACTTTC
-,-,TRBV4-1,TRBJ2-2,CASSPRGPADTGELFF,TGCGCCAGCAGCCCCCGGGGCCCTGCGGACACCGGGGAGCTGTTTTTT
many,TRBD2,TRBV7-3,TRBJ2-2,CASSSGLAGPGELFF,TGTGCCAGCAGCTCAGGACTAGCGGGTCCCGGGGAGCTGTTTTTT
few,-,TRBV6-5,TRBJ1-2,CASSYFGQGNYGYTF,TGTGCCAGCAGTTACTTTGGGCAGGGAAACTATGGCTACACCTTC